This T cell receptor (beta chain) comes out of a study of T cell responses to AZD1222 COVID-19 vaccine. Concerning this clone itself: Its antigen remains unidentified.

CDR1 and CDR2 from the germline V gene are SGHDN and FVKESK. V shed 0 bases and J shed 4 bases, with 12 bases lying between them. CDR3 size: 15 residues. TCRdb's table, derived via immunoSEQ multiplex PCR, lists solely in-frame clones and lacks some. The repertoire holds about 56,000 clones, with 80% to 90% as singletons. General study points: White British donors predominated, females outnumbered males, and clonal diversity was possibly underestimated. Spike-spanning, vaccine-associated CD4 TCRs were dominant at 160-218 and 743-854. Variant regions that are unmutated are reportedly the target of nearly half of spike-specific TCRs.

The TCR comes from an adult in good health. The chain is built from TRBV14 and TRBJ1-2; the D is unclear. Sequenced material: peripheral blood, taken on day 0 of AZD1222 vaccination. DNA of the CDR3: TGTGCCAGCAGCCAAGATCAGAGTCTCTTCTATGGCTACACCTTC. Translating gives CASSQDQSLFYGYTF. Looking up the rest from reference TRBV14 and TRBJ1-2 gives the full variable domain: EAGVTQFPSHSVIEKGQTVTLRCDPISGHDNLYWYRRVMGKEIKFLLHFVKESKQDESGMPNNRFLAERTGGTYSTLKVQPAELEDSGVYFCASSQDQSLFYGYTFGSGTRLTVV.